The entry that follows covers one T cell receptor (beta chain) sequence. Its antigen is currently unknown. Germline loops: CDR1 GTSNPN, CDR2 SVGIG (reference sequence). Trimming removed 3 bases at V and 5 bases at J, with 7 bases between. The CDR3 is 11 residues long. Data came from immunoSEQ multiplex PCR; TCRdb stores just in-frame clones and leaves some out. The repertoire holds about 680,000 clones, with about 90% as singletons. Treatment noted: 19 received Ad26.COV2.S at low or high dose, single or two shots; about five received placebo; per-sample allocation not given. Each sample was drawn 63 days after the first injection (of vaccine or placebo). These data originate in a study of Ad26.COV2.S vaccination and SARS-CoV-2 variants. Study context: Once or twice, 56 days apart, Ad26.COV2.S was delivered intramuscularly. Study observations and caveats: Measurement of non-spike TCR breadth gave similar results in vaccine and placebo recipients. Once vaccination had occurred, spike-specific CD8+ and CD4+ T cell responses reportedly showed substantial breadth.

V usage is TRBV30 and J usage is TRBJ2-5; unclear D gene. This clonotype was obtained from a person aged 18-65 years who received the Ad26.COV2.S COVID-19 vaccine or a placebo. The starting material was peripheral blood, obtained in a trial of Ad26.COV2.S vaccine versus placebo. The DNA of the CDR3 is TGTGCCTGGAGAGCTGGGGAGACCCAGTACTTC. Its translation is CAWRAGETQYF. The full variable domain, completed using reference TRBV30 and TRBJ2-5, is SQTIHQWPATLVQPVGSPLSLECTVEGTSNPNLYWYRQAAGRGLQLLFYSVGIGQISSEVPQNLSASRPQDRQFILSSKKLLLSDSGFYLCAWRAGETQYFGPGTRLLVL.